Included here is one TCR beta chain sequence, with context. The target antigen is unknown. Some clones are missing from TCRdb's copy, which holds only in-frame ones; the method was immunoSEQ multiplex PCR. The sample has 60,000 to 100,000 clones, around 85% seen once. These data belong to a study of a mutant IDH1 vaccine in newly diagnosed glioma. About the research overall: All eight of the vaccinations patients received fell in weeks 1, 3, 5, 7, 11, 15, 19 and 23. Patients had received radiotherapy, temozolomide, or both previously, most receiving both.

This CDR3 is built from 14 residues. V was clipped by 5 bases and J by 5 bases; unmatched bases: 8. CDR1 and CDR2 from the germline V gene are WNHNN and SYGVQD (reference sequence). Study-wide findings and caveats: Among patients, roughly 93% showed immune responses induced by the vaccine.

Time point denoted: week 23, last vaccination. One vaccine dose held 300 ug of mutant IDH1 20-mer peptide and came with topical imiquimod. The gene calls are TRBV10-1 and TRBJ2-7, with 8 bases matching TRBD2. The source material was PBMCs, sampled from a glioma patient whose treatment included an IDH1 peptide vaccine. This TCR derives from a woman aged 45-60 years with glioma. CDR3 amino acids: CASSTNRGGDEQYF. In DNA form, the CDR3 reads TGCGCCAGCAGTACCAACCGGGGGGGCGACGAGCAGTACTTC.